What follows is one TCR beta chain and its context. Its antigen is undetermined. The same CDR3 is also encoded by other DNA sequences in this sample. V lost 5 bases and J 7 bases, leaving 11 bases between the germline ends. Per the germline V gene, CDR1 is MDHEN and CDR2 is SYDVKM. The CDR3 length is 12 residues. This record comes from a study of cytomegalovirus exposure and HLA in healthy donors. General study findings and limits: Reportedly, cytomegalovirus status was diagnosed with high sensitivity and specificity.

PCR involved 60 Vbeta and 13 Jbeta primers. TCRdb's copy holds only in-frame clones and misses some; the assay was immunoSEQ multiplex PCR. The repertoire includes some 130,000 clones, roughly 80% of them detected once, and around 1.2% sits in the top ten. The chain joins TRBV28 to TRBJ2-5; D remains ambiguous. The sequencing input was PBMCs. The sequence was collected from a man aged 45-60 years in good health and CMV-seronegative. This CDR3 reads CASSSDSGTQYF. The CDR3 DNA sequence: TGTGCCAGCAGTAGCGACTCGGGGACCCAGTACTTC. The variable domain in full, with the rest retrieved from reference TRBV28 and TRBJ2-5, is DVKVTQSSRYLVKRTGEKVFLECVQDMDHENMFWYRQDPGLGLRLIYFSYDVKMKEKGDIPEGYSVSREKKERFSLILESASTNQTSMYLCASSSDSGTQYFGPGTRLLVL.